This passage covers 10 T cell receptor beta chains from one sample sequenced in a study of blood T cell repertoires in COVID-19. TCRdb keeps only in-frame clones here, not all; method: immunoSEQ multiplex PCR. The data contain 170,000 or so clones, over 75% of them singletons. Sequenced input: peripheral blood. The origin of the receptors is a woman in her 70s with acute or convalescent COVID-19.

The rearrangement uses TRBV5-1 and TRBJ1-2, with 7 bases fitting TRBD1. This CDR3 contains 15 residues. Per germline, CDR1 SGHRS and CDR2 YFSETQ. V lost 0 bases to trimming and J lost 4 bases; unmatched junction nucleotides: 6. CDR3 in DNA: TGCGCCAGCAGCTTGGTGGGACAGCCGACCTATGGCTACACCTTC. Protein sequence: CASSLVGQPTYGYTF.

J is TRBJ2-2 and V is TRBV27; 9 nucleotides match TRBD1. CDR1 MNHEY and CDR2 SMNVEV come from the germline V gene (reference sequence). The CDR3 runs to 16 residues. With 5 bases clipped from V and 0 bases from J, the junction kept 4 bases outside the gene matches. The CDR3 nucleotides are TGTGCCAGCAGTAACCGACAGGGGGCGAACACCGGGGAGCTGTTTTTT. Protein sequence: CASSNRQGANTGELFF.

CDR3 sequence (DNA): TGCAGTGCTCGCGTGACTGAAGCTTTCTTT. Protein product: CSARVTEAFF. The chain recombines TRBV20-1 with TRBJ1-1, with no clear D. V shed 5 bases and J shed 5 bases, with 6 bases lying between them. CDR1 DFQATT and CDR2 SNEGSKA come from the germline V gene (reference sequence). The CDR3 loop spans 10 amino acids.

The rearrangement uses TRBV7-2 and TRBJ1-6; D may be TRBD1 (5 bases). V dropped 1 base and J dropped 9 bases, with 10 bases sitting between them. Looked up from germline, CDR1 is SGHTA and CDR2 is FQGNSA. This CDR3 has 14 amino acids. The CDR3 spells CASSLGQGGSPLHF. The CDR3 DNA is TGTGCCAGCAGCTTAGGCCAGGGTGGTTCACCCCTCCACTTT.

The CDR3 region is CASSLGGRAGSDTQYF. CDR3 nucleotide sequence: TGCGCCAGCAGCTTGGGAGGGAGGGCCGGGTCAGATACGCAGTATTTT. The V and J genes are TRBV5-1 and TRBJ2-3; 7 bases are shared with TRBD2. After removal of 0 bases from V and 4 bases from J, the junction contained 8 bases not matched to a gene. Germline lookup yields CDR1 SGHRS and CDR2 YFSETQ. The CDR3 covers 16 residues.

V is TRBV18 and J is TRBJ1-2, with 7 bases matching TRBD1. After removal of 3 bases from V and 1 base from J, the junction contained 2 bases not matched to a gene. CDR3 length: 14 amino acids. The germline V gene encodes CDR1 KGHSH and CDR2 LQKENI. The CDR3 region has the DNA TGTGCCAGCTCACCCCGGGACAGTAACTATGGCTACACCTTC. This translates into CASSPRDSNYGYTF.

This rearrangement joins TRBV5-6 to TRBJ1-1; D perhaps matches TRBD1 (5 bases). Deletions cut 6 bases from V and 6 bases from J, with 18 bases between. There are 14 residues in the CDR3. The germline CDR1 and CDR2 sequences are SGHDT and YYEEEE. The CDR3 DNA reads TGTGCCAGCAAGCGACTGGGGAGGGGTGCTGAAGCTTTCTTT. This sequence encodes CASKRLGRGAEAFF.

V and J are TRBV5-1 and TRBJ1-4; 9 bases line up with TRBD1. The germline gives CDR1 SGHRS, CDR2 YFSETQ. The CDR3 is 17 residues long. J lost 0 bases, V lost 4 bases, and 7 bases had no gene match. CDR3 in DNA: TGCGCCAGCAGCCTGGGACAGGGAACTGCAACTAATGAAAAACTGTTTTTT. Its translation: CASSLGQGTATNEKLFF.

The V call is TRBV2, the J call TRBJ2-2, with D unresolved. This CDR3 is 14 amino acids long. Germline-derived CDR1 and CDR2 are SNHLY and FYNNEI. Trimming stripped 8 bases from V and 1 base from J, with 11 bases between. This chain's CDR3 is CASSPLENTGELFF. The DNA for the CDR3 is TGTGCCAGCTCCCCCCTAGAGAACACCGGGGAGCTGTTTTTT.

This clone was observed a few times. This chain joins TRBV5-6 and TRBJ1-2, with 7 nucleotides matching TRBD1. The V gene's germline CDR1 is SGHDT and CDR2 YYEEEE. The CDR3 has 14 amino acids. Trimming removed 5 bases from V and 5 bases from J; junction bases left unmatched: 9. The DNA of the CDR3 is TGTGCCAGCAGGTTAGACAGGGTAGGGTATGGCTACACCTTC. It translates to CASRLDRVGYGYTF.